A selection of T cell receptor beta chains follows, all from one sample in a study of T-cell memory formation after mild COVID-19. TCRdb re-analysed the 5' RACE reads in MiXCR, keeping a single row per CDR3 protein. Of hundreds of thousands of distinct CDR3 sequences listed, 20% to 25% were seen once; the top ten hold around 9%. Sequences were obtained from PBMCs or a T cell subset sorted from them (not recorded which). The receptors were gathered from an adult woman who had mild COVID-19 (a few samples of this study predate the infection). Cell type and time point are not known. Each CDR3 is given with its conserved first and last residue. A D gene is named only where the DNA matches it firmly. Only some rows state a clone size, as once, few, many or a class for expanded clones.

TRBJ1-1 | TRBD1 | TRBV3-1 | few | CASSLHTGGNTEAFF | TGTGCCAGCAGCCTGCATACAGGGGGGAACACTGAAGCTTTCTTT
TRBJ2-5 | NA | TRBV29-1 | NA | CSAESGGETQYF | TGCAGCGCCGAAAGTGGCGGGGAGACCCAGTACTTC
TRBJ2-1 | TRBD2 | TRBV7-6 | few | CASSSETGLATSYNEQFF | TGTGCCAGCAGCTCAGAGACGGGACTAGCGACCTCCTACAATGAGCAGTTCTTC
TRBJ2-5 | NA | TRBV11-2 | NA | CASTRGASQETQYF | TGTGCCTCTACAAGGGGAGCGTCTCAAGAGACCCAGTACTTC
TRBJ2-7 | TRBD2 | TRBV4-3 | few | CASSQDSGGGSYEQYF | TGCGCCAGCAGCCAAGATAGCGGGGGGGGCTCCTACGAGCAGTACTTC
TRBJ1-6 | NA | TRBV5-1 | few | CASSPRRGDYNSPLHF | TGCGCCAGCAGCCCCAGGCGGGGGGACTATAATTCACCCCTCCACTTT
TRBJ2-1 | TRBD2 | TRBV7-2 | NA | CASSAGRVESYNEQFF | TGTGCCAGCAGCGCCGGGAGGGTCGAATCCTACAATGAGCAGTTCTTC
TRBJ2-2 | NA | TRBV19 | few | CASSIAAETGELFF | TGTGCCAGTAGTATTGCCGCAGAGACCGGGGAGCTGTTTTTT
TRBJ2-3 | NA | TRBV7-2 | many | CASSFGGDTQYF | TGTGCCAGCAGCTTTGGAGGAGATACGCAGTATTTT
TRBJ2-1 | NA | TRBV9 | NA | CASSVLGRGIHEQFF | TGTGCCAGCAGCGTATTGGGTCGGGGAATCCATGAGCAGTTCTTC